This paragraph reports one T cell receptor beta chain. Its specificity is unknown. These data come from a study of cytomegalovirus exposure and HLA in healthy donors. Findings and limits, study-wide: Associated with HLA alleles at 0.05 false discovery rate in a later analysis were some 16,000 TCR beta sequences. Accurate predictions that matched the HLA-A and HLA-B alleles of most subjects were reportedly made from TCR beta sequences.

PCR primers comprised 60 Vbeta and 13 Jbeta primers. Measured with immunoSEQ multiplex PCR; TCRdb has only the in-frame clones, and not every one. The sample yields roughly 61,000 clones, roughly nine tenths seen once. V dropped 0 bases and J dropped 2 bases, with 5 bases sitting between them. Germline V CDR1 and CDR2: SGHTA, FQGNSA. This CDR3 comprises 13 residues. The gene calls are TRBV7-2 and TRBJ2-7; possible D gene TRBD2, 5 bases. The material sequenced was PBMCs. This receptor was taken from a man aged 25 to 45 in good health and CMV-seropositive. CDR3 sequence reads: CASSLAGAYEQYF. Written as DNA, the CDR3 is TGTGCCAGCAGCTTAGCGGGAGCCTACGAGCAGTACTTC.